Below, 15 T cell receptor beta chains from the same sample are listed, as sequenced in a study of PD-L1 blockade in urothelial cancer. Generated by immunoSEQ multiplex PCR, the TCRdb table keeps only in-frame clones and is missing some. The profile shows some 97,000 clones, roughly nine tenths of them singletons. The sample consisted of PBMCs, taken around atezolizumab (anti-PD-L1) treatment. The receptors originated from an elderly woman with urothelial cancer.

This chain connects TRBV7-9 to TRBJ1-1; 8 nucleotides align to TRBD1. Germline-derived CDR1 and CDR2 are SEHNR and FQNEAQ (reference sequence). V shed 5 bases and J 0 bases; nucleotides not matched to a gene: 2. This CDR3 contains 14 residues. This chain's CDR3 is CASSEQGVNTEAFF. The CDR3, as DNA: TGTGCCAGCAGCGAACAGGGGGTGAACACTGAAGCTTTCTTT.

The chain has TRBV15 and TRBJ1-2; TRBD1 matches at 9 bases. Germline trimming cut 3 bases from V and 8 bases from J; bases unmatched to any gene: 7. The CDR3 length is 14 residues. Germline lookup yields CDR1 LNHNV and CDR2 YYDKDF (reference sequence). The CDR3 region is CATSRTGGFEGYTF. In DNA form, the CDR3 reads TGTGCCACCAGCAGGACAGGGGGATTTGAGGGCTACACCTTC.

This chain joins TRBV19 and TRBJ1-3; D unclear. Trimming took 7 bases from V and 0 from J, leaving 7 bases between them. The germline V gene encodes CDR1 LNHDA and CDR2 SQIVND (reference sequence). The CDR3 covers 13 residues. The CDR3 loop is CASTGSSGNTIYF. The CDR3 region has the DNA TGTGCCAGTACCGGGTCCTCTGGAAACACCATATATTTT.

The CDR3 nucleotides are TGTGCCAGCAGCCCCCGAGTAGCGGGATACAATGAGCAGTTCTTC. This codes for CASSPRVAGYNEQFF. The genes are TRBV21-1 and TRBJ2-1; TRBD2 is the table's D call, not checked against the DNA. TRBV21-1 is assigned pseudogene status. The CDR3 totals 15 residues.

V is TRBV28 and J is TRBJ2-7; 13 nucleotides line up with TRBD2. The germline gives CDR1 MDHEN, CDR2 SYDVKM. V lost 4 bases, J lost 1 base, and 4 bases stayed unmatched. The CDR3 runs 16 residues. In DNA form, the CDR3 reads TGTGCCAGCAGTTCTGCGGGACTAGCGGGATCCTACGAGCAGTACTTC. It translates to CASSSAGLAGSYEQYF.

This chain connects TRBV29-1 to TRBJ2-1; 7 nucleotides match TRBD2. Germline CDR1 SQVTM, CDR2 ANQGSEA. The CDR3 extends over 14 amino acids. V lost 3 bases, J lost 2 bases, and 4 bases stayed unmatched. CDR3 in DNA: TGCAGCGTTGACCCCCGGGAGGCCTACAATGAGCAGTTCTTC. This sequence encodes CSVDPREAYNEQFF.

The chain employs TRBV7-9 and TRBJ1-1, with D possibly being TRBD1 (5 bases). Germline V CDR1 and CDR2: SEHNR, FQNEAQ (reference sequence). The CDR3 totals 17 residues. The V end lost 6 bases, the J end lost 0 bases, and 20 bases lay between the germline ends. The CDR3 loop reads CASRNLGGGEMNTEAFF. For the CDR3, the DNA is TGTGCCAGCAGAAACCTTGGGGGAGGGGAAATGAACACTGAAGCTTTCTTT.

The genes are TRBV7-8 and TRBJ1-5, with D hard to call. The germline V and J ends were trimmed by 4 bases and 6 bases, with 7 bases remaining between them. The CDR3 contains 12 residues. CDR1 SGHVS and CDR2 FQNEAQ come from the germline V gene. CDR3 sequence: CASSSGGQPQHF. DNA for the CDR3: TGTGCCAGCAGCTCGGGTGGTCAGCCCCAGCATTTT.

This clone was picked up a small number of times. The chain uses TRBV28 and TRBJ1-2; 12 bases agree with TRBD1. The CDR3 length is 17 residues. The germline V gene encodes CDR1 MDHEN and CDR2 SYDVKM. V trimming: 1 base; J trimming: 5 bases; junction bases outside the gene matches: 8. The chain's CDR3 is CASSLLGSGQGAYGYTF. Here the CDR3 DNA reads TGTGCCAGCAGTTTATTGGGGTCGGGACAGGGGGCGTATGGCTACACCTTC.

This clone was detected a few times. The CDR3 is CASSQDAGTSGEQFF. The CDR3 DNA reads TGTGCCAGCAGCCAAGATGCTGGGACTAGCGGTGAGCAGTTCTTC. The V and J genes are TRBV4-2 and TRBJ2-1, with TRBD2 matching 11 bases. From germline, CDR1 is LGHNA and CDR2 YNFKEQ. V dropped 0 bases and J dropped 9; count of bases not matched to a gene: 4. The CDR3 runs 15 residues.

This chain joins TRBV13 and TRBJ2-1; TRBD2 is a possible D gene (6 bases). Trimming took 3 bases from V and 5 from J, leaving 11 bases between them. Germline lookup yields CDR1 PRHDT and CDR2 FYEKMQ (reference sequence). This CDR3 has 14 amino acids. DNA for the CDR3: TGTGCCAGCAGCTTCCGGGACTTTAACAATGAGCAGTTCTTC. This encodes CASSFRDFNNEQFF.

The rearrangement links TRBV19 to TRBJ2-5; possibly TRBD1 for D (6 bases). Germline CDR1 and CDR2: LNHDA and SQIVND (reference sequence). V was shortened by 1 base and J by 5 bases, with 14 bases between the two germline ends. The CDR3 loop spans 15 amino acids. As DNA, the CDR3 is TGTGCCAGTAGTATAGCTAGGGGGAGTCGGGAGACCCAGTACTTC. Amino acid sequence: CASSIARGSRETQYF. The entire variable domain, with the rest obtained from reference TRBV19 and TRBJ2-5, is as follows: DGGITQSPKYLFRKEGQNVTLSCEQNLNHDAMYWYRQDPGQGLRLIYYSQIVNDFQKGDIAEGYSVSREKKESFPLTVTSAQKNPTAFYLCASSIARGSRETQYFGPGTRLLVL.

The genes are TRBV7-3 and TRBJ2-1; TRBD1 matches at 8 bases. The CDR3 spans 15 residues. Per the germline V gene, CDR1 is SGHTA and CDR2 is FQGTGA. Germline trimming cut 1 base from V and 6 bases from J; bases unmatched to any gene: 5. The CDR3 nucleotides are TGTGCCAGCAGCTTAAACAGGGGGTCAGTCAATGAGCAGTTCTTC. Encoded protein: CASSLNRGSVNEQFF.

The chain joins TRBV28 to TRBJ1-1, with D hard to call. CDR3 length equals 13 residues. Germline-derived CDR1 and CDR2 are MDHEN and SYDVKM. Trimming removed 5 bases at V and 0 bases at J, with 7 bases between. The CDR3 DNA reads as TGTGCCAGCAGTCCCCAGATGAACACTGAAGCTTTCTTT. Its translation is CASSPQMNTEAFF.

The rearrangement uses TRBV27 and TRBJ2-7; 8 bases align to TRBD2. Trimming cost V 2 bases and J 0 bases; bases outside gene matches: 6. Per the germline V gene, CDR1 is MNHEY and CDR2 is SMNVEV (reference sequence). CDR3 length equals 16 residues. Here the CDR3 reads CASSLGGRPSSYEQYF. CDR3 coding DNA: TGTGCCAGCAGTTTAGGCGGGAGGCCCAGCTCCTACGAGCAGTACTTC.